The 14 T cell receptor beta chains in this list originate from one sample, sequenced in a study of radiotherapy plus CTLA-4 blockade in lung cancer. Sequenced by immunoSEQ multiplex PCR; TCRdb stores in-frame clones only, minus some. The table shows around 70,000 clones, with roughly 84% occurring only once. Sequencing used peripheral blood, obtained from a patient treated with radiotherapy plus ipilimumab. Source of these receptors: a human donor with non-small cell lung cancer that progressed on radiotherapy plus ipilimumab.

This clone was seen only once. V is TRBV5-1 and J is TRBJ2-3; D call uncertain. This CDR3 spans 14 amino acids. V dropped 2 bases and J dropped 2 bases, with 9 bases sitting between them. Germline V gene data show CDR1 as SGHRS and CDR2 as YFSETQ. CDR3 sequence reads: CASSLSQPTDTQYF. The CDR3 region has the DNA TGCGCCAGCAGCTTATCGCAGCCCACAGATACGCAGTATTTT. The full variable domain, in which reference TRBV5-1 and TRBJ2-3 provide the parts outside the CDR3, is KAGVTQTPRYLIKTRGQQVTLSCSPISGHRSVSWYQQTPGQGLQFLFEYFSETQRNKGNFPGRFSGRQFSNSRSEMNVSTLELGDSALYLCASSLSQPTDTQYFGPGTRLTVL.

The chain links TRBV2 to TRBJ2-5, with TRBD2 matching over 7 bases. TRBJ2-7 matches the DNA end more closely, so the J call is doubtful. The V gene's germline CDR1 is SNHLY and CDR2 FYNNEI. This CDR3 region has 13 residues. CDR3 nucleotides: TGTGCCAGTAAGCGGGAAAGCTCCTACGAGCAGTACTTC. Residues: CASKRESSYEQYF.

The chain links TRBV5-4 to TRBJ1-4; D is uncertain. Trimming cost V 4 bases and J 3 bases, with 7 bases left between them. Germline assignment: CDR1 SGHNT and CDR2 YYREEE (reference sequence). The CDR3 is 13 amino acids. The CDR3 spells CASSPLPNEKLFF. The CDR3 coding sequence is TGTGCCAGCAGCCCTTTGCCTAATGAAAAACTGTTTTTT.

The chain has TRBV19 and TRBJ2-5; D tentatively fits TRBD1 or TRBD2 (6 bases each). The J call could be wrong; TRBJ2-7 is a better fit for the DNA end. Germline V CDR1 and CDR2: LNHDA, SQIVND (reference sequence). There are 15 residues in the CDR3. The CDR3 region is CASSIGGGGPYEQYF. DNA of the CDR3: TGTGCCAGTAGTATAGGTGGAGGGGGGCCCTACGAGCAGTACTTC.

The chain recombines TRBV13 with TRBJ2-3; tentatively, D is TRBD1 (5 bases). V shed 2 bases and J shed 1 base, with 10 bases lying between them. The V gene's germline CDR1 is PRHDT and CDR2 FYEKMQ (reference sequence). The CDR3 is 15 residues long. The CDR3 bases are TGTGCCAGCAGCTTATCAGGACAAGGCACAGATACGCAGTATTTT. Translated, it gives CASSLSGQGTDTQYF.

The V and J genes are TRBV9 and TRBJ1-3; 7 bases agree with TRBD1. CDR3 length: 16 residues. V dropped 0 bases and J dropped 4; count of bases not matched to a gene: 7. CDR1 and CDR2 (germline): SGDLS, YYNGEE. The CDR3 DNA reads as TGTGCCAGCAGCGTAGTGGAGGGGGCGCGAGGAAACACCATATATTTT. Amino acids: CASSVVEGARGNTIYF.

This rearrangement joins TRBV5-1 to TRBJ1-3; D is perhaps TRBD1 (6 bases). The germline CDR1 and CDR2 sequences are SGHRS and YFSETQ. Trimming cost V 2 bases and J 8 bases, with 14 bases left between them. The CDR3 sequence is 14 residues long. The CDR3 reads CASSLATGIDTIYF. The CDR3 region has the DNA TGCGCCAGCAGCTTAGCAACAGGGATCGACACCATATATTTT.

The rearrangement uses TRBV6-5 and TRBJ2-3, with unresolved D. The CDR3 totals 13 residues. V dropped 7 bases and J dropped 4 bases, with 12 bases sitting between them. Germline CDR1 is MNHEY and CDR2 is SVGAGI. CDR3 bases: TGTGCCAGCATTCGCATATGGGCAGATACGCAGTATTTT. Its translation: CASIRIWADTQYF.

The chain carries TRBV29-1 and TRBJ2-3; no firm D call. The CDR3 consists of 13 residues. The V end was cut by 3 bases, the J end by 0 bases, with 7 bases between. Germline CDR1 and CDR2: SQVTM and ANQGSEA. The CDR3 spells CSVDWSSTDTQYF. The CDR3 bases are TGCAGCGTTGACTGGTCTAGCACAGATACGCAGTATTTT.

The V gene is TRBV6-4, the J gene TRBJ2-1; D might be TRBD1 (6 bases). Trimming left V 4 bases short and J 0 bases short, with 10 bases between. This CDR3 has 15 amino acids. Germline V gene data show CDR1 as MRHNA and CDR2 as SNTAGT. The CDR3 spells CASSATGSSYNEQFF. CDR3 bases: TGTGCCAGCAGTGCAACAGGGAGCTCCTACAATGAGCAGTTCTTC.

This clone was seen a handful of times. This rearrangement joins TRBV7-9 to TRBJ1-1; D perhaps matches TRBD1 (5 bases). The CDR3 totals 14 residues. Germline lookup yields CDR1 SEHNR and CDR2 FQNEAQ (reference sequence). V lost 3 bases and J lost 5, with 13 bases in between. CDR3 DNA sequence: TGTGCCAGCAGCTTTGTTGGGGCGGAAACTGAAGCTTTCTTT. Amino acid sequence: CASSFVGAETEAFF.

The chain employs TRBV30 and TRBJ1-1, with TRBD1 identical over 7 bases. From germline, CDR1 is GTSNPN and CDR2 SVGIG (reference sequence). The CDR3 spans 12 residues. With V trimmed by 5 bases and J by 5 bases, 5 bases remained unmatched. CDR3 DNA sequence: TGTGCCTGGGACCAGGGGGGAACTGAAGCTTTCTTT. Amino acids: CAWDQGGTEAFF.

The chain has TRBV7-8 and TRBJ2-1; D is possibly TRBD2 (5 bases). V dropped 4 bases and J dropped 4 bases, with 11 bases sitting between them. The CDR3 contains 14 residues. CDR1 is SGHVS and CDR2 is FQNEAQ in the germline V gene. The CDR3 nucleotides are TGTGCCAGCAGCTATCAAGAGCGGTACAATGAGCAGTTCTTC. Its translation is CASSYQERYNEQFF.

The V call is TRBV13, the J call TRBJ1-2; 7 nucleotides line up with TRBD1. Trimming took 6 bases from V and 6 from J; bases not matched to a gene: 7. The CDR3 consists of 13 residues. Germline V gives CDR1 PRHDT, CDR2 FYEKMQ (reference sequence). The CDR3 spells CASSSGTADGYTF. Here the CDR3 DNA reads TGTGCCAGCAGTTCCGGGACAGCAGATGGCTACACCTTC. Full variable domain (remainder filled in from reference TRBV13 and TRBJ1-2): AAGVIQSPRHLIKEKRETATLKCYPIPRHDTVYWYQQGPGQDPQFLISFYEKMQSDKGSIPDRFSAQQFSDYHSELNMSSLELGDSALYFCASSSGTADGYTFGSGTRLTVV.